Following are 27 T cell receptor beta chains from one sample sequenced in a study of T cell responses to AZD1222 COVID-19 vaccine. Only in-frame clones appear in the TCRdb table, and some are missing; sequencing was by immunoSEQ multiplex PCR. The data show more than 140,000 clones, approximately 89% seen once. The sample in question was peripheral blood, obtained on day 0 of AZD1222 vaccination. Receptors originate from an adult in good health.

J is TRBJ2-2 and V is TRBV6-2 or TRBV6-3; TRBD1 might be the D (6 bases). The CDR3 loop spans 16 amino acids. Looked up from germline, CDR1 is MNHEY and CDR2 is SVGEGT. The V end lost 6 bases, the J end lost 4 bases, and 18 bases lay between the germline ends. The CDR3: CASSHGQQRSTGELFF. The CDR3 nucleotides are TGTGCCAGCAGCCACGGACAGCAAAGGTCCACCGGGGAGCTGTTTTTT.

The chain combines TRBV7-6 with TRBJ2-1, with 7 bases identical to TRBD2. The V and J ends lost 1 base and 5 bases, in that order; junction bases with no gene match: 14. The CDR3 is 18 residues long. Looked up from germline, CDR1 is SGHVS and CDR2 is FNYEAQ. The CDR3 protein is CASSLGLGGSILNNEQFF. CDR3 bases: TGTGCCAGCAGCTTAGGTTTGGGCGGGAGTATTTTAAACAATGAGCAGTTCTTC.

J is TRBJ2-1 and V is TRBV30; D possibly matches TRBD1 or TRBD2 (5 bases each). In germline, CDR1 is GTSNPN, CDR2 SVGIG (reference sequence). V lost 2 bases, J lost 9 bases, and 8 bases lay in between. There are 11 residues in the CDR3. The CDR3 protein is CAWSLGVEQFF. CDR3 nucleotides: TGTGCCTGGAGTCTGGGGGTTGAGCAGTTCTTC.

This chain connects TRBV3-1 (or the pseudogene TRBV3-2) to TRBJ2-3; 10 nucleotides align to TRBD2. CDR3 length: 16 residues. CDR1 is LGHDT, CDR2 YNNKEL, per germline (reference sequence). The J segment lost 6 bases and the V segment lost 6 bases, leaving 12 bases of the junction unmatched. CDR3 region: CASSLVSGTSDDTQYF. The CDR3 nucleotides read TGTGCCAGCAGTCTCGTTTCCGGGACTAGCGATGATACGCAGTATTTT.

The chain joins TRBV30 to TRBJ1-1; maybe TRBD1 (5 bases). Germline V gene data show CDR1 as GTSNPN and CDR2 as SVGIG (reference sequence). Trimming stripped 0 bases from V and 7 bases from J, with 15 bases between. CDR3 size: 14 residues. CDR3 sequence (DNA): TGTGCCTGGAGTGTACCGGGGGGTTCTCGTGAAGCTTTCTTT. Translated, it gives CAWSVPGGSREAFF.

This clone appeared a single time. The chain carries TRBV2 and TRBJ1-4; 11 bases line up with TRBD1. Looked up from germline, CDR1 is SNHLY and CDR2 is FYNNEI. J gave up 7 bases and V 7 bases, and 2 bases lay outside the gene matches. The CDR3 is 13 residues long. The chain's CDR3 is CASTGTGGEKLFF. CDR3 in DNA: TGTGCCAGCACCGGGACAGGGGGTGAAAAACTGTTTTTT. Complete variable domain (other parts from reference TRBV2 and TRBJ1-4): EPEVTQTPSHQVTQMGQEVILRCVPISNHLYFYWYRQILGQKVEFLVSFYNNEISEKSEIFDDQFSVERPDGSNFTLKIRSTKLEDSAMYFCASTGTGGEKLFFGSGTQLSVL.

This clone showed up just once. J is TRBJ1-1 and V is TRBV6-5, with unresolved D. The CDR3 is made up of 16 amino acids. Trimming removed 0 bases at V and 1 base at J, with 12 bases between. Germline loops: CDR1 MNHEY, CDR2 SVGAGI. DNA for the CDR3: TGTGCCAGCAGTTACTCGAGGTTTACGGGGAACACTGAAGCTTTCTTT. Its translation: CASSYSRFTGNTEAFF.

The rearrangement joins TRBV28 to TRBJ1-2; tentative D call: TRBD1 (6 bases). Germline V gene lookup returns CDR1 MDHEN and CDR2 SYDVKM. V shed 7 bases and J shed 8 bases, with 26 bases lying between them. The CDR3 has 16 amino acids. CDR3 nucleotide sequence: TGTGCCAGCACCCCCGGACAGTCTCGCTCCAGGTGGGGCTACACCTTC. This gives the protein CASTPGQSRSRWGYTF.

This clone appeared a single time. The gene calls are TRBV7-8 and TRBJ1-2; 10 nucleotides agree with TRBD1. The CDR3 spans 14 residues. V shed 3 bases, J shed 8 bases, and the junction held 6 bases outside the gene matches. CDR1 and CDR2 from the germline V gene are SGHVS and FQNEAQ. The CDR3 region is CASSLYATGGGYTF. CDR3 in DNA: TGTGCCAGCAGCTTGTATGCGACAGGGGGCGGCTACACCTTC.

The chain has TRBV18 and TRBJ2-7; D perhaps matches TRBD2 (5 bases). From germline, CDR1 is KGHSH and CDR2 LQKENI. The CDR3 extends over 13 amino acids. The V end lost 1 base, the J end lost 5 bases, and 9 bases lay between the germline ends. CDR3 DNA: TGTGCCAGCTCACCACGAGACGGGGACGAGCAGTACTTC. Amino acids: CASSPRDGDEQYF.

The chain links TRBV5-6 to TRBJ2-2; D unresolved. The V gene lost 0 bases and the J gene lost 6 bases, with 3 bases spanning the gap. Per germline, CDR1 SGHDT and CDR2 YYEEEE. The CDR3 has 12 residues. Here the CDR3 DNA reads TGTGCCAGCAGCTTGGTCCCCGGGGAGCTGTTTTTT. Its translation is CASSLVPGELFF. The full variable domain, in which reference TRBV5-6 and TRBJ2-2 provide the parts outside the CDR3, is DAGVTQSPTHLIKTRGQQVTLRCSPKSGHDTVSWYQQALGQGPQFIFQYYEEEERQRGNFPDRFSGHQFPNYSSELNVNALLLGDSALYLCASSLVPGELFFGEGSRLTVL.

This clone came up once. V usage is TRBV19 and J usage is TRBJ1-5, with D possibly being TRBD1 (5 bases). The germline CDR1 and CDR2 sequences are LNHDA and SQIVND (reference sequence). Between the trimmed V and J ends, which lost 5 bases and 14 bases, there was a span of 13 bases. The CDR3 loop spans 11 amino acids. Written as DNA, the CDR3 is TGTGCCAGTAGTCAGGGCTGGTTCGAGCATTTT. Translated: CASSQGWFEHF.

V usage is TRBV6-4 and J usage is TRBJ2-7; 9 bases fit TRBD1. Germline assignment: CDR1 MRHNA and CDR2 SNTAGT. The J segment lost 3 bases and the V segment lost 8 bases, leaving 14 bases of the junction unmatched. CDR3 length equals 16 residues. The CDR3 DNA follows: TGTGCCAGCTGGGAAGACCAACAGGGGGCAAACTACGAGCAGTACTTC. It translates to CASWEDQQGANYEQYF.

The chain carries TRBV11-3 and TRBJ2-1; either TRBD1 or TRBD2 may fit D (7 bases each). CDR1 is SGHNT and CDR2 is YENEEA in the germline V gene. Trimming shortened V by 5 bases and J by 0 bases, and 17 bases separated the two germline ends. The CDR3 consists of 17 residues. The CDR3 DNA reads TGTGCCAGCAGCCAGGGGGGGGGCCGGAGCTCCTACAATGAGCAGTTCTTC. Protein product: CASSQGGGRSSYNEQFF.

This clone is medium-sized in the sample. CDR3 loop: CASSQRGTEAFF. The CDR3 nucleotides read TGCGCCAGCAGCCAGAGAGGCACTGAAGCTTTCTTT. This chain connects TRBV4-3 to TRBJ1-1; D gene ambiguous. Germline loops: CDR1 LGHNA, CDR2 YSLEER. The CDR3 has 12 amino acids. V lost 3 bases, J lost 4 bases, and 6 bases lay in between.

The chain combines TRBV7-9 with TRBJ1-1; 11 nucleotides align to TRBD1. CDR1 is SEHNR, CDR2 FQNEAQ, per germline (reference sequence). This CDR3 has 18 amino acids. Losses at the gene ends were 0 bases for V and 1 base for J; bases not matched to a gene: 7. The CDR3 reads CASSLATGQGVKNTEAFF. In DNA, the CDR3 is TGTGCCAGCAGCTTAGCGACGGGACAGGGGGTGAAGAACACTGAAGCTTTCTTT.

Only one count was recorded for this clone. This chain connects TRBV5-8 to TRBJ1-1; unclear D gene. This CDR3 has 17 amino acids. Germline V gene lookup returns CDR1 SGHTS and CDR2 YDEGEE. The ends were cut back, 4 bases at V and 2 bases at J, with 21 bases in the middle. The CDR3 DNA reads TGTGCCAGCAGCATGTCCACGTTCCGGACGATTAACACTGAAGCTTTCTTT. Amino acids: CASSMSTFRTINTEAFF. The variable domain in full, with the rest retrieved from reference TRBV5-8 and TRBJ1-1, is EAGVTQSPTHLIKTRGQQATLRCSPISGHTSVYWYQQALGLGLQFLLWYDEGEERNRGNFPPRFSGRQFPNYSSELNVNALELEDSALYLCASSMSTFRTINTEAFFGQGTRLTVV.

V and J are TRBV12-3 or TRBV12-4 and TRBJ2-1; D call uncertain. The CDR3 is made up of 13 amino acids. Between the trimmed V and J ends, which lost 7 bases and 9 bases, there was a span of 16 bases. In nucleotides, the CDR3 is TGTGCCAGCACCAATTGGGGTGGTGGTGAGCAGTTCTTC. Amino acid sequence: CASTNWGGGEQFF.

The V call is TRBV5-4, the J call TRBJ2-6, with TRBD2 as a possible D gene (6 bases). CDR3 length equals 16 residues. Trimming took off 2 bases at V and 0 bases at J, with 9 bases between the two ends. CDR1 and CDR2 from the germline V gene are SGHNT and YYREEE (reference sequence). The CDR3 sequence is CASSLGGPSGANVLTF. CDR3 bases: TGTGCCAGCAGCTTAGGAGGGCCCTCTGGGGCCAACGTCCTGACTTTC.

The chain has TRBV6-6 and TRBJ1-2; the D is unclear. CDR1 is MNHNY and CDR2 is SVGAGI in the germline V gene (reference sequence). The ends were cut back, 8 bases at V and 3 bases at J, with 10 bases in the middle. CDR3 size: 12 residues. CDR3 in DNA: TGTGCCAGCCGGCGGGCCGACTATGGCTACACCTTC. It yields the protein CASRRADYGYTF.

The V call is TRBV27, the J call TRBJ2-7; maybe TRBD2 (6 bases). Trimming removed 5 bases from V and 6 bases from J, with 14 bases in between. From germline, CDR1 is MNHEY and CDR2 SMNVEV (reference sequence). The CDR3 totals 13 residues. CDR3 amino acids: CASSIEGRIEQYF. The CDR3 DNA is TGTGCCAGCAGTATCGAGGGGAGGATCGAGCAGTACTTC.

The rearrangement links TRBV3-1 (or the pseudogene TRBV3-2) to TRBJ2-7, with a tentative D call TRBD2 (5 bases). The CDR3 covers 13 residues. V lost 6 bases, J lost 4 bases, and 13 bases lay in between. Per germline, CDR1 LGHDT and CDR2 YNNKEL (reference sequence). The CDR3: CASSSLEGYEQYF. CDR3 bases: TGTGCCAGCAGTTCCCTCGAGGGATACGAGCAGTACTTC.

The CDR3 here is CASSDLPGETQYF. Here the CDR3 DNA reads TGCGCCAGCAGCGACCTTCCAGGGGAGACCCAGTACTTC. The rearrangement uses TRBV5-1 and TRBJ2-5; possibly TRBD1 for D (5 bases). The ends were cut back, 4 bases at V and 5 bases at J, with 12 bases in the middle. The germline V gene has CDR1 SGHRS and CDR2 YFSETQ. The CDR3 has 13 amino acids. Full variable domain (remainder filled in from reference TRBV5-1 and TRBJ2-5): KAGVTQTPRYLIKTRGQQVTLSCSPISGHRSVSWYQQTPGQGLQFLFEYFSETQRNKGNFPGRFSGRQFSNSRSEMNVSTLELGDSALYLCASSDLPGETQYFGPGTRLLVL.

The chain employs TRBV28 and TRBJ1-5, with 7 nucleotides matching TRBD1. The CDR3 is 15 residues long. Per the germline V gene, CDR1 is MDHEN and CDR2 is SYDVKM. V dropped 5 bases and J dropped 7; count of bases not matched to a gene: 11. CDR3 sequence: CASSDPTGLGQPQHF. The CDR3, as DNA: TGTGCCAGCAGTGACCCGACAGGGCTGGGGCAGCCCCAGCATTTT.

The V and J genes are TRBV5-6 and TRBJ2-5, with a weak D call TRBD2 (6 bases). The CDR3 consists of 15 residues. V lost 0 bases to trimming and J lost 2 bases, with 11 bases between them. Germline V gene sequence: CDR1 SGHDT, CDR2 YYEEEE. CDR3 loop: CASSLGRRGQETQYF. The CDR3 bases are TGTGCCAGCAGCTTGGGTAGGCGGGGTCAAGAGACCCAGTACTTC.

This clone is a singleton in its sample. The genes are TRBV9 and TRBJ2-1; D is unclear. V lost 0 bases and J 4 bases, leaving 11 bases between the germline ends. Germline CDR1 is SGDLS and CDR2 is YYNGEE. The CDR3 runs to 15 residues. CDR3 sequence reads: CASSVVGGNYNEQFF. In DNA form, the CDR3 reads TGTGCCAGCAGCGTAGTGGGCGGAAATTACAATGAGCAGTTCTTC. The full variable domain, its missing parts supplied by reference TRBV9 and TRBJ2-1, is DSGVTQTPKHLITATGQRVTLRCSPRSGDLSVYWYQQSLDQGLQFLIQYYNGEERAKGNILERFSAQQFPDLHSELNLSSLELGDSALYFCASSVVGGNYNEQFFGPGTRLTVL.

The chain combines TRBV28 with TRBJ1-4; possibly TRBD1 for D (5 bases). The V gene's germline CDR1 is MDHEN and CDR2 SYDVKM. Trimming cost V 7 bases and J 4 bases, with 10 bases left between them. CDR3 length: 13 amino acids. The CDR3 bases are TGTGCCAGCACTTCAGGGTATAATGAAAAACTGTTTTTT. Its translation is CASTSGYNEKLFF.